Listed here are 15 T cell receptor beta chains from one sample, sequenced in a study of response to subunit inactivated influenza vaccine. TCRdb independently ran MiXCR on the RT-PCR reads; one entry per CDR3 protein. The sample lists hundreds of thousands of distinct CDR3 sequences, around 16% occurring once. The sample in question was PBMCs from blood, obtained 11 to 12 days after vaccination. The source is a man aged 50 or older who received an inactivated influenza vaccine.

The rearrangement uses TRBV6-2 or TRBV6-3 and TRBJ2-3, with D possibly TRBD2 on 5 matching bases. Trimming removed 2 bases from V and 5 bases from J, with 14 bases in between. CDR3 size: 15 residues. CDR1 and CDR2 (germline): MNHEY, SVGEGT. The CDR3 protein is CASSYRTLAGDTQYF. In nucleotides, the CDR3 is TGTGCCAGCAGTTACCGTACGCTAGCTGGAGATACGCAGTATTTT.

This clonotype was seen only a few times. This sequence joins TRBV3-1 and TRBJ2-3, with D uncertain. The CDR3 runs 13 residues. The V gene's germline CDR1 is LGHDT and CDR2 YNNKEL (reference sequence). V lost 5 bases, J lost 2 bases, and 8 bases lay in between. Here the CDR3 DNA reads TGTGCCAGCAGCGGGTCCTACACAGATACGCAGTATTTT. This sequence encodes CASSGSYTDTQYF.

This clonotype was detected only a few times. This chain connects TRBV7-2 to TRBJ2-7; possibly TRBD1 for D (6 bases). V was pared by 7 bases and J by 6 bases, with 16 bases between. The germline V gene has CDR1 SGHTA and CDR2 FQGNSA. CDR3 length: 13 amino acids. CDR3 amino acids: CASNLDRRGEQYF. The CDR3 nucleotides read TGTGCCAGCAACCTAGACAGGCGAGGCGAGCAGTACTTC. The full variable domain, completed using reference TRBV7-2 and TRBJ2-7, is GAGVSQSPSNKVTEKGKDVELRCDPISGHTALYWYRQSLGQGLEFLIYFQGNSAPDKSGLPSDRFSAERTGGSVSTLTIQRTQQEDSAVYLCASNLDRRGEQYFGPGTRLTVT.

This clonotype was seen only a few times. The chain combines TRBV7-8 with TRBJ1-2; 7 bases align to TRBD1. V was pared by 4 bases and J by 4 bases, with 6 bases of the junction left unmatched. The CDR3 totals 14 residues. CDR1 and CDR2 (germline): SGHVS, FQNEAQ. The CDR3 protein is CASSSAPGGYGYTF. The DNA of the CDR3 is TGTGCCAGCAGCTCGGCCCCAGGGGGCTATGGCTACACCTTC. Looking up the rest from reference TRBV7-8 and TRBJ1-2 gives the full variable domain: GAGVSQSPRYKVAKRGQDVALRCDPISGHVSLFWYQQALGQGPEFLTYFQNEAQLDKSGLPSDRFFAERPEGSVSTLKIQRTQQEDSAVYLCASSSAPGGYGYTFGSGTRLTVV.

The CDR3 reads CASMTGNRGKLFF. DNA of the CDR3: TGTGCCAGTATGACAGGGAATCGAGGAAAACTGTTTTTT. V gene TRBV6-7 combines with J gene TRBJ1-4, with 7 bases fitting TRBD1. TRBV6-7 is marked as an open reading frame, function uncertain. With 9 bases clipped from V and 10 bases from J, the junction kept 11 bases outside the gene matches. The CDR3 runs 13 residues.

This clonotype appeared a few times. The CDR3 loop is CSASLGLASSYNEQFF. As DNA, the CDR3 is TGCAGCGCCTCCCTAGGTTTGGCCTCCTCCTACAATGAGCAGTTCTTC. The chain uses TRBV29-1 and TRBJ2-1; D not resolved. Germline assignment: CDR1 SQVTM and CDR2 ANQGSEA. The CDR3 is 16 amino acids. V lost 7 bases and J 0 bases, leaving 19 bases between the germline ends.

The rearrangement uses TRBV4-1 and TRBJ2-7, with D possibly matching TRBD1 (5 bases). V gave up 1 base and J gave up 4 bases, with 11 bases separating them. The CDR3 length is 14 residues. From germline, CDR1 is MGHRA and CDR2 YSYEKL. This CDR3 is CASSQAGNGYEQYF. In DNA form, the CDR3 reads TGCGCCAGCAGCCAAGCAGGGAACGGATACGAGCAGTACTTC.

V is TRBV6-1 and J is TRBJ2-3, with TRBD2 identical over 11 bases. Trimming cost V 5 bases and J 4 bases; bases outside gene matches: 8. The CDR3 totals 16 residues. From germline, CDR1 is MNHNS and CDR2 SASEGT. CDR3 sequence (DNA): TGTGCCAGCAGTAAACTAGCGGGAGTACCATCAGATACGCAGTATTTT. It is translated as CASSKLAGVPSDTQYF.

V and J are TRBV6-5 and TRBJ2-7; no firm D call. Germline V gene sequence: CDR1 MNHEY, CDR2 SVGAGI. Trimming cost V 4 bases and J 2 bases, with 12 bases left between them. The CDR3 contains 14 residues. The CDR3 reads CASSLSPSPYEQYF. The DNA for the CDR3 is TGTGCCAGCAGTTTATCGCCTTCGCCCTACGAGCAGTACTTC.

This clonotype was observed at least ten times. In DNA, the CDR3 is TGTGCCAGCACTCTGGCAGGGACCAACACTGAAGCTTTCTTT. Protein sequence: CASTLAGTNTEAFF. The chain uses TRBV12-3 or TRBV12-4 and TRBJ1-1; tentative D call: TRBD1 (5 bases). This CDR3 region has 14 residues. V was pared by 7 bases and J by 2 bases, with 14 bases between.

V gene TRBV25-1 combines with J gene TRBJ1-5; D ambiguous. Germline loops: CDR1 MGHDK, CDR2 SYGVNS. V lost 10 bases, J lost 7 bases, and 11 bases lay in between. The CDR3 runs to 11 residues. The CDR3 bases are TGTGCCACCCCTGGGTTCCAGCCCCAGCATTTT. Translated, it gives CATPGFQPQHF.

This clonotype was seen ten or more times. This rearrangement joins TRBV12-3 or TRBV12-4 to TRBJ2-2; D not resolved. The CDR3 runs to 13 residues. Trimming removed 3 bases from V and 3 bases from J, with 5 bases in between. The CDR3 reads CASSLWDTGELFF. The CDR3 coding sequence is TGTGCCAGCAGTTTGTGGGACACCGGGGAGCTGTTTTTT.

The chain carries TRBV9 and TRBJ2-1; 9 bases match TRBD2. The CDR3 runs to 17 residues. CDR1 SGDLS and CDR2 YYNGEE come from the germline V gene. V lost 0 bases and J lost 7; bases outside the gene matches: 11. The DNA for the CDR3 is TGTGCCAGCAGCGTAGGGGGGGGACTAGCTAGTAGGAATGAGCAGTTCTTC. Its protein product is CASSVGGGLASRNEQFF.

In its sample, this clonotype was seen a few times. The CDR3 bases are TGTGCCAGCAGTTTTACCCAGGGGAACACCGGGGAGCTGTTTTTT. This translates into CASSFTQGNTGELFF. The chain couples TRBV12-3 or TRBV12-4 to TRBJ2-2; D perhaps matches TRBD1 (5 bases). Trimming shortened V by 3 bases and J by 1 base, and 9 bases separated the two germline ends. CDR3 length: 15 residues.

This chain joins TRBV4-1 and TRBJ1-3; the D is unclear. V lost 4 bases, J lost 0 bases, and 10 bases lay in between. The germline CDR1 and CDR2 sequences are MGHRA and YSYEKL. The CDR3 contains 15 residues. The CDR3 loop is CASSRLPSSGNTIYF. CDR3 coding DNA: TGCGCCAGCAGCCGACTCCCGAGCTCTGGAAACACCATATATTTT.